The clone carrying this TCR beta chain has only a few counts. TCR beta libraries were built with iRepertoire HTBI primers and Arm-PCR of CDR3 regions. Each CDR3 protein is one row after TCRdb ran MiXCR on the multiplex PCR reads. This table has approximately 400,000 distinct CDR3 sequences, under 15% appearing once. Time point defined: newly diagnosed GD, antithyroid drugs for less than 3 months. RNA extracted from PBMCs served as the sequencing template. The data stem from a study of regulatory T cells in long-lasting Graves disease. These same records also appear under a second study, on T cells in Graves' hyperthyroidism and ophthalmopathy. From that report: When ophthalmopathy did not progress within 18 months, Graves' hyperthyroidism was considered stable. Diagnoses used clinical symptoms, serum thyroxine and TRAb, thyroid ultrasound and orbital computed tomography. A first-round RT-PCR of the TCR CDR3 used the HTBI primer set.

The source is a young woman with Graves disease. The sequenced sample was peripheral blood mononuclear cells (PBMCs), obtained at new diagnosis, from a patient treated with antithyroid drugs.

CDR3 loop: CAISGRTPNREVYGYTF. The CDR3 coding sequence is TGTGCCATCAGTGGGAGGACTCCAAATAGAGAAGTTTATGGCTACACCTTC. The chain recombines TRBV10-3 with TRBJ1-2; D unclear. CDR1 is ENHRY, CDR2 SYGVKD, per germline. The CDR3 sequence is 17 residues long. V lost 4 bases and J lost 5, with 23 bases in between.